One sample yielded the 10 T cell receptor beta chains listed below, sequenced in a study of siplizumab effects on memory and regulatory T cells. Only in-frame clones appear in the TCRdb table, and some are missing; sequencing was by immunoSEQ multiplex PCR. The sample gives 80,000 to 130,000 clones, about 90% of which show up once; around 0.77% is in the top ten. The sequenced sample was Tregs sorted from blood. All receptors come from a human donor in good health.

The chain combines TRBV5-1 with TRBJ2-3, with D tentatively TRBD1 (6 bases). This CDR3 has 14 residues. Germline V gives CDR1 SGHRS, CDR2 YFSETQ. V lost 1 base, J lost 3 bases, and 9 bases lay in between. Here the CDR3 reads CASSLQGWTDTQYF. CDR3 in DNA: TGCGCCAGCAGCTTGCAGGGGTGGACAGATACGCAGTATTTT.

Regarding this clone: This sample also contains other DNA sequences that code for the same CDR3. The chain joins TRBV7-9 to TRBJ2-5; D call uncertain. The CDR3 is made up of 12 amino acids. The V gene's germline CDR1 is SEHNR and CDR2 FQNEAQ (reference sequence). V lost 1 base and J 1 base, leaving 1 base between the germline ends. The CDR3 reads CASSLVQETQYF. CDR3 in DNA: TGTGCCAGCAGCTTAGTCCAAGAGACCCAGTACTTC.

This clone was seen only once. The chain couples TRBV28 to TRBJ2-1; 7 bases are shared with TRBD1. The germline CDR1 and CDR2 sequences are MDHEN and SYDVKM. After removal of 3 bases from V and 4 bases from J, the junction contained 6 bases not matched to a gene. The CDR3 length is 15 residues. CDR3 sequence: CASSFRRTGYNEQFF. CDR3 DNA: TGTGCCAGCAGTTTTCGGAGGACAGGTTACAATGAGCAGTTCTTC.

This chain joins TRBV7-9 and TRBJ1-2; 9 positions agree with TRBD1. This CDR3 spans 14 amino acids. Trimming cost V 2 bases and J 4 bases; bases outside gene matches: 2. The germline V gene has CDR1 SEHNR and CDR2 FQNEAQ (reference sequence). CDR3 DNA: TGTGCCAGCAGCTTACCGGGACAGGGCTATGGCTACACCTTC. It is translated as CASSLPGQGYGYTF.

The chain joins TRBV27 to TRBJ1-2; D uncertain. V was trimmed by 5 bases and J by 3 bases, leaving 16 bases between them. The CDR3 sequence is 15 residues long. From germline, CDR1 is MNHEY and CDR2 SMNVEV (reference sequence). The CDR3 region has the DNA TGTGCCAGCAGTACCCGTACCGGACTAGACTATGGCTACACCTTC. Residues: CASSTRTGLDYGYTF.

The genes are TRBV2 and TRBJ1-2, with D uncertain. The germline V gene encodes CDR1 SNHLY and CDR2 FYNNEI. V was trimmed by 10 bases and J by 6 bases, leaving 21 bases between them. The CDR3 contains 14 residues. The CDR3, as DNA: TGTGCCACCCCCCCCCGGGGTCTTCTCAATGGCTACACCTTC. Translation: CATPPRGLLNGYTF.

This chain's CDR3 is CASNTLAGERDTQYF. CDR3 DNA sequence: TGTGCCAGCAACACCCTAGCGGGAGAGCGAGATACGCAGTATTTT. The rearrangement joins TRBV5-6 to TRBJ2-3, with 10 bases fitting TRBD2. Germline assignment: CDR1 SGHDT and CDR2 YYEEEE. The ends lost 6 bases at V and 5 bases at J; junction bases unmatched: 9. The CDR3 is 15 residues long.

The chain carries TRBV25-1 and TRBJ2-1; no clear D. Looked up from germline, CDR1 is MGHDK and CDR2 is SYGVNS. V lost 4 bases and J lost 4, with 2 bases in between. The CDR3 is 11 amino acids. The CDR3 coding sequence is TGTGCCAGCAGTGGATACAATGAGCAGTTCTTC. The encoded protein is CASSGYNEQFF.

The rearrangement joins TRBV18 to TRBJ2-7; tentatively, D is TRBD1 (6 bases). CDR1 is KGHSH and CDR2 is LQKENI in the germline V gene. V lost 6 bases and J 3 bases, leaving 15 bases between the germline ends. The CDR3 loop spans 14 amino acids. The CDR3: CASSLTTGLYEQYF. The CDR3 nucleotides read TGTGCCAGCTCCCTCACGACAGGCCTCTACGAGCAGTACTTC.

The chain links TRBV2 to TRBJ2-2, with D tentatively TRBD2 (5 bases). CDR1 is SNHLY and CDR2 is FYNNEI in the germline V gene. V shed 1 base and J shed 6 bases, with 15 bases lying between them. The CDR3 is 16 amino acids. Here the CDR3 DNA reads TGTGCCAGCAGTGAAGGGACTCCGATTGGGTCCGGGGAGCTGTTTTTT. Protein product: CASSEGTPIGSGELFF.